Included here is one T cell receptor beta chain sequence, with context. Deletions cut 2 bases from V and 6 bases from J, with 18 bases between. Germline V gene lookup returns CDR1 SNHLY and CDR2 FYNNEI. CDR3 length equals 16 residues. MiXCR was run by TCRdb on the RACE reads, yielding one entry per CDR3 protein. Of 40,000 or so distinct CDR3 sequences listed, around 12% are singletons. As to time point: pre-sensitization, week 0. Described treatment: therapeutic diphenylcyclopropenone sensitization with weekly scalp DPC. Unfractionated whole blood yielded the extracted total RNA. The entry originates in a study of human T cells and chemical hapten exposure.

V and J are TRBV2 and TRBJ2-3, with D tentatively TRBD2 (7 bases). This receptor was obtained from a woman in her thirties or forties with alopecia areata. Some clones in this sample may be carry-over from other donors' samples. Sequencing was performed on whole blood, taken in connection with sensitization to the hapten diphenylcyclopropenone (DPC). The CDR3 nucleotides read TGTGCCAGCAGTGAAATAAGTTGGGCGGGGGCCGATACGCAGTATTTT. It encodes CASSEISWAGADTQYF.